The 29 T cell receptor beta chains below were found in one sample sequenced in a study of blood T cell repertoires in COVID-19. Profiling relied on immunoSEQ multiplex PCR, and the TCRdb table lists in-frame clones only, not all of them. Found here are about 220,000 clones, under 90% of them singletons; the top ten hold around 20%. Material for sequencing was peripheral blood. These receptors originate from a man aged 25 to 45 with active or convalescent COVID-19.

The V gene is TRBV6-2 or TRBV6-3, the J gene TRBJ2-2; D is perhaps TRBD1 (5 bases). There are 15 residues in the CDR3. Between the trimmed V and J ends, which lost 9 bases and 0 bases, there was a span of 14 bases. Per germline, CDR1 MNHEY and CDR2 SVGEGT. The CDR3, as DNA: TGTGCCAGGAGTCTTCAGGGCTCGAACACCGGGGAGCTGTTTTTT. It specifies CARSLQGSNTGELFF.

The J gene is TRBJ2-7, the V gene TRBV11-2; D not certain. The CDR3 contains 14 residues. Trimming stripped 2 bases from V and 2 bases from J, with 10 bases between. Looked up from germline, CDR1 is SGHAT and CDR2 is FQNNGV. The CDR3 region is CASSLRRLTYEQYF. The DNA for the CDR3 is TGTGCCAGCAGCTTACGGCGGTTGACCTACGAGCAGTACTTC.

J is TRBJ1-4 and V is TRBV5-1; D is unclear. The length of the CDR3 is 14 residues. Per the germline V gene, CDR1 is SGHRS and CDR2 is YFSETQ. Trimming left V 0 bases short and J 6 bases short, with 9 bases between. The CDR3 DNA sequence: TGCGCCAGCAGCTTGGTGGCCGGGTATGAAAAACTGTTTTTT. Protein product: CASSLVAGYEKLFF. The full variable domain, its missing parts supplied by reference TRBV5-1 and TRBJ1-4, is KAGVTQTPRYLIKTRGQQVTLSCSPISGHRSVSWYQQTPGQGLQFLFEYFSETQRNKGNFPGRFSGRQFSNSRSEMNVSTLELGDSALYLCASSLVAGYEKLFFGSGTQLSVL.

The table lists this clone with a count of one. This chain uses TRBV27 with TRBJ2-3, with 9 bases fitting TRBD1. V trimming: 1 base; J trimming: 4 bases; junction bases outside the gene matches: 3. This CDR3 spans 15 amino acids. The germline V gene encodes CDR1 MNHEY and CDR2 SMNVEV (reference sequence). The CDR3 is CASSLLGDRADTQYF. The CDR3 DNA follows: TGTGCCAGCAGTTTATTAGGGGACAGGGCAGATACGCAGTATTTT.

The chain joins TRBV6-5 to TRBJ2-1; 7 nucleotides align to TRBD1. Germline-derived CDR1 and CDR2 are MNHEY and SVGAGI. The junction had 9 bases not matched to a gene; V was cut back by 8 bases and J by 5 bases. The CDR3 is made up of 14 amino acids. The CDR3 nucleotides are TGTGCCAGCCACAGGGGCAACAGAGACAATGAGCAGTTCTTC. Protein product: CASHRGNRDNEQFF.

This sequence joins TRBV28 and TRBJ2-3; a weak D match, TRBD1 (6 bases). Trimming removed 4 bases at V and 1 base at J, with 15 bases between. This CDR3 has 16 residues. The germline gives CDR1 MDHEN, CDR2 SYDVKM. CDR3 region: CASSSPQGEGTDTQYF. The CDR3 DNA sequence: TGTGCCAGCAGTTCCCCACAGGGAGAGGGCACAGATACGCAGTATTTT.

The genes are TRBV7-2 and TRBJ1-6, with D perhaps TRBD1 (5 bases). Trimming pared 5 bases from V and 10 bases from J, leaving 15 bases between. This CDR3 region has 14 residues. Per the germline V gene, CDR1 is SGHTA and CDR2 is FQGNSA. Here the CDR3 reads CASSPARGDSPLHF. CDR3 coding DNA: TGTGCCAGCAGCCCCGCTCGCGGGGACTCACCCCTCCACTTT. Full variable domain (remainder filled in from reference TRBV7-2 and TRBJ1-6): GAGVSQSPSNKVTEKGKDVELRCDPISGHTALYWYRQSLGQGLEFLIYFQGNSAPDKSGLPSDRFSAERTGGSVSTLTIQRTQQEDSAVYLCASSPARGDSPLHFGNGTRLTVT.

The chain uses TRBV6-2 or TRBV6-3 and TRBJ1-4; the D gene is possibly TRBD1 (6 bases). This CDR3 has 16 amino acids. Per germline, CDR1 MNHEY and CDR2 SVGEGT. Trimming took off 3 bases at V and 6 bases at J, with 17 bases between the two ends. CDR3 in amino acids: CASSYPLGTKDEKLFF. In DNA form, the CDR3 reads TGTGCCAGCAGTTATCCTCTCGGGACAAAGGATGAAAAACTGTTTTTT.

The chain is built from TRBV4-3 and TRBJ1-3; TRBD1 might be the D (6 bases). V was shortened by 0 bases and J by 3 bases, with 9 bases between the two germline ends. This CDR3 contains 15 residues. Germline-derived CDR1 and CDR2 are LGHNA and YSLEER. CDR3 DNA: TGCGCCAGCAGCCAAGATCTGACAGGTGGAAACACCATATATTTT. Protein product: CASSQDLTGGNTIYF.

This clone was counted once. The chain recombines TRBV18 with TRBJ2-2, with D possibly matching TRBD2 (6 bases). Germline CDR1 reads KGHSH; CDR2 reads LQKENI. The length of the CDR3 is 14 residues. V was trimmed by 3 bases and J by 1 base, leaving 6 bases between them. This chain's CDR3 is CASSPGGNTGELFF. CDR3 coding DNA: TGTGCCAGCTCACCCGGGGGGAACACCGGGGAGCTGTTTTTT.

The chain uses TRBV7-2 and TRBJ2-3; tentatively, D is TRBD1 (5 bases). The CDR3 is made up of 14 amino acids. Germline V gives CDR1 SGHTA, CDR2 FQGNSA. Trimming took 7 bases from V and 3 from J, leaving 14 bases between them. The CDR3 DNA reads TGTGCCAGCACCCGTAGGACACCGACAGATACGCAGTATTTT. Its protein product is CASTRRTPTDTQYF.

This chain connects TRBV30 to TRBJ2-7, with 11 bases lining up with TRBD1. The CDR3 sequence is 14 residues long. J was trimmed by 2 bases and V by 7 bases; bases with no gene match: 7. Per the germline V gene, CDR1 is GTSNPN and CDR2 is SVGIG (reference sequence). The CDR3 nucleotides read TGTGCCTATAGTGGGACAGGGGGGCCCTACGAGCAGTACTTC. Protein product: CAYSGTGGPYEQYF. The full variable domain, completed using reference TRBV30 and TRBJ2-7, is SQTIHQWPATLVQPVGSPLSLECTVEGTSNPNLYWYRQAAGRGLQLLFYSVGIGQISSEVPQNLSASRPQDRQFILSSKKLLLSDSGFYLCAYSGTGGPYEQYFGPGTRLTVT.

This chain links TRBV27 with TRBJ2-3; the D gene is possibly TRBD1 (5 bases). The V gene's germline CDR1 is MNHEY and CDR2 SMNVEV (reference sequence). The V end was cut by 4 bases, the J end by 1 base, with 12 bases between. The CDR3 has 15 amino acids. CDR3 sequence reads: CASSYKGSGTDTQYF. CDR3 DNA sequence: TGTGCCAGCAGTTATAAGGGGTCTGGCACAGATACGCAGTATTTT.

This clone came up once. The chain joins TRBV6-2 or TRBV6-3 to TRBJ2-3, with 10 bases matching TRBD2. Germline lookup yields CDR1 MNHEY and CDR2 SVGEGT. CDR3 length: 15 amino acids. V lost 4 bases and J lost 5; bases outside the gene matches: 6. This chain's CDR3 is CASSWASGGIDTQYF. The CDR3 DNA follows: TGTGCCAGCAGTTGGGCTAGCGGGGGAATAGATACGCAGTATTTT.

This rearrangement joins TRBV30 to TRBJ2-5; no reliable D call. CDR1 is GTSNPN, CDR2 SVGIG, per germline (reference sequence). The ends were cut back, 1 base at V and 2 bases at J, with 11 bases in the middle. The CDR3 contains 14 residues. This CDR3 is CAWSGSQLQETQYF. The CDR3 DNA is TGTGCCTGGAGTGGTTCTCAGTTGCAAGAGACCCAGTACTTC.

The CDR3 DNA reads as TGTGCCAGCAGACCTCCAGGGGGAGTTCTAAATGAGCAGTTCTTC. It yields the protein CASRPPGGVLNEQFF. V usage is TRBV7-9 and J usage is TRBJ2-1; 7 positions agree with TRBD1. The junction had 12 bases not matched to a gene; V was cut back by 6 bases and J by 7 bases. The CDR3 is made up of 15 amino acids. CDR1 and CDR2 from the germline V gene are SEHNR and FQNEAQ (reference sequence).

The DNA of the CDR3 is TGCGCCAGCAGCTTGGTACAGGGGGCATGGGACAATGAGCAGTTCTTC. Its translation: CASSLVQGAWDNEQFF. The gene calls are TRBV5-1 and TRBJ2-1, with TRBD1 matching over 9 bases. Germline lookup yields CDR1 SGHRS and CDR2 YFSETQ. This CDR3 contains 16 residues. V shed 0 bases and J 5 bases; nucleotides not matched to a gene: 6.

As concerns this clone: Relative to the germline gene, one junction end is altered; a read error may explain this. The J gene is TRBJ2-1, the V gene TRBV2; possibly TRBD2 for D (6 bases). Germline-derived CDR1 and CDR2 are SNHLY and FYNNEI. CDR3 length: 11 amino acids. CDR3 residues: CASRGGIGSIF. The CDR3 DNA is TGTGCCAGCAGGGGCGGGATCGGATCAATCTTC.

The chain is built from TRBV9 and TRBJ1-3; the match to TRBD1 covers 8 bases. The CDR3 covers 15 residues. J was trimmed by 5 bases and V by 9 bases; bases with no gene match: 13. CDR1 is SGDLS, CDR2 YYNGEE, per germline. In DNA form, the CDR3 reads TGTGCCAACCCGGGGAGACAGGGGCGGAGAAACACCATATATTTT. This codes for CANPGRQGRRNTIYF.

The chain uses TRBV6-6 and TRBJ2-7; D is perhaps TRBD2 (5 bases). CDR1 and CDR2 from the germline V gene are MNHNY and SVGAGI (reference sequence). The CDR3 loop spans 10 amino acids. Written as DNA, the CDR3 is TGTGCTTCGGGGTTCAACGAGCAGTACTTC. It codes for CASGFNEQYF.

This clone was detected only a few times. The chain has TRBV20-1 and TRBJ1-5, with a weak D call TRBD1 (5 bases). Per the germline V gene, CDR1 is DFQATT and CDR2 is SNEGSKA (reference sequence). V gave up 3 bases and J gave up 2 bases, with 17 bases separating them. The CDR3 spans 16 residues. Here the CDR3 reads CSASHPGTGRNQPQHF. CDR3 bases: TGCAGTGCTAGTCACCCCGGTACAGGACGCAATCAGCCCCAGCATTTT.

The CDR3 DNA is TGCGCCAGCAGCCAAGAATTGCGTGTTGTCACAGATACGCAGTATTTT. Amino acid sequence: CASSQELRVVTDTQYF. V usage is TRBV4-1 and J usage is TRBJ2-3; D gene ambiguous. The V gene's germline CDR1 is MGHRA and CDR2 YSYEKL. V was shortened by 0 bases and J by 2 bases, with 12 bases between the two germline ends. The CDR3 sequence is 16 residues long.

This clone was counted a few times. The chain employs TRBV28 and TRBJ2-5, with D perhaps TRBD2 (6 bases). CDR1 and CDR2 (germline): MDHEN, SYDVKM. The CDR3 runs to 12 residues. Deletions cut 3 bases from V and 7 bases from J, with 9 bases between. The DNA of the CDR3 is TGTGCCAGCAGTTTGGGGACTCGGACCCAGTACTTC. Translation: CASSLGTRTQYF.

The chain is built from TRBV2 and TRBJ1-2, with 10 bases aligning to TRBD1. The CDR3 runs to 16 residues. With V trimmed by 7 bases and J by 4 bases, 12 bases remained unmatched. Looked up from germline, CDR1 is SNHLY and CDR2 is FYNNEI. The CDR3 nucleotides read TGTGCCAGCAAGGAGACAGGGGGCCAGTTTGCCTATGGCTACACCTTC. Encoded protein: CASKETGGQFAYGYTF.

This chain connects TRBV3-1 (or the pseudogene TRBV3-2) to TRBJ1-2; maybe TRBD1 (5 bases). The CDR3 consists of 16 residues. The V gene's germline CDR1 is LGHDT and CDR2 YNNKEL (reference sequence). V lost 0 bases to trimming and J lost 1 base, with 12 bases between them. The CDR3 sequence is CASSQDGQGGNYGYTF. CDR3 nucleotides: TGTGCCAGCAGCCAAGACGGGCAGGGAGGTAACTATGGCTACACCTTC.

The rearrangement uses TRBV6-5 and TRBJ2-7, with a tentative D call TRBD1 (6 bases). Trimming shortened V by 0 bases and J by 0 bases, and 9 bases separated the two germline ends. Germline loops: CDR1 MNHEY, CDR2 SVGAGI. The CDR3 totals 15 residues. Here the CDR3 DNA reads TGTGCCAGCAGTTACTCGGCAGGGGTCTCCTACGAGCAGTACTTC. Its translation is CASSYSAGVSYEQYF.

The CDR3 is CASSLGRGESPLHF. Here the CDR3 DNA reads TGTGCCAGCAGCCTTGGCAGGGGAGAATCACCCCTCCACTTT. The chain employs TRBV3-1 (or the pseudogene TRBV3-2) and TRBJ1-6, with a tentative D call TRBD1 (6 bases). The CDR3 loop spans 14 amino acids. Deletions cut 4 bases from V and 10 bases from J, with 14 bases between. Germline loops: CDR1 LGHDT, CDR2 YNNKEL (reference sequence).

The sample holds a few counts of this clone. CDR3 protein: CASSLGDGRRQETQYF. DNA for the CDR3: TGTGCCAGCAGCTTAGGTGACGGGAGGAGACAAGAGACCCAGTACTTC. The chain has TRBV7-2 and TRBJ2-5; 7 nucleotides align to TRBD2. The CDR3 covers 16 residues. Germline loops: CDR1 SGHTA, CDR2 FQGNSA. The junction had 7 bases not matched to a gene; V was cut back by 1 base and J by 2 bases.

This clone was found once. This rearrangement joins TRBV3-1 (or the pseudogene TRBV3-2) to TRBJ2-3; D is possibly TRBD2 (7 bases). With 2 bases removed from V and 1 base from J, the gap between germline ends came to 19 bases. The CDR3 has 18 amino acids. Germline V gives CDR1 LGHDT, CDR2 YNNKEL (reference sequence). CDR3 nucleotide sequence: TGTGCCAGCAGCCAACGTACTGGGGGGGGCGCGGGCACAGATACGCAGTATTTT. Encoded protein: CASSQRTGGGAGTDTQYF.